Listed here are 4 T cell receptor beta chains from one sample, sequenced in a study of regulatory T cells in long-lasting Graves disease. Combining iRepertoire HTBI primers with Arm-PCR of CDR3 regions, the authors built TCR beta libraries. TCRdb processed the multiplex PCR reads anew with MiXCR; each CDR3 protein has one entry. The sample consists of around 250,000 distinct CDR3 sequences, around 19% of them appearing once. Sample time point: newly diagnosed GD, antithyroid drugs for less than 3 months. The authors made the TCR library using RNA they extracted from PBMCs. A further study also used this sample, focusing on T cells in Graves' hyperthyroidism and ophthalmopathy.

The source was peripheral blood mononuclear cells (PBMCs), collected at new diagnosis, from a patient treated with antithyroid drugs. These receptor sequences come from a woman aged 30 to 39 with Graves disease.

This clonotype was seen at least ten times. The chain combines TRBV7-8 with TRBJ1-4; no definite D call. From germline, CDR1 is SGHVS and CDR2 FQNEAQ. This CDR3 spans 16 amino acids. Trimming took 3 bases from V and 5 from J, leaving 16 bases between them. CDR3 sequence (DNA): TGTGCCAGCAGCTTTGCACATGAGCAGGACAATGAAAAACTGTTTTTT. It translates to CASSFAHEQDNEKLFF.

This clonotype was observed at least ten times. The CDR3 is CASSLLGRASGALETQYF. CDR3 DNA: TGTGCCAGCAGTTTGCTGGGTAGGGCTAGCGGGGCTCTTGAGACCCAGTACTTC. The V call is TRBV12-3 or TRBV12-4, the J call TRBJ2-5; 9 positions match TRBD2. The CDR3 has 18 amino acids. With 3 bases clipped from V and 5 bases from J, the junction kept 16 bases outside the gene matches.

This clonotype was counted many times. DNA of the CDR3: TGTGCCAGCAGCTTAGACGGGGGTCTGACTGAAGCTTTCTTT. Its translation: CASSLDGGLTEAFF. The V and J genes are TRBV11-1 and TRBJ1-1; TRBD1 might be the D (5 bases). Looked up from germline, CDR1 is SGHAT and CDR2 is FQDESV (reference sequence). CDR3 length equals 14 residues. V lost 1 base, J lost 5 bases, and 11 bases lay in between.

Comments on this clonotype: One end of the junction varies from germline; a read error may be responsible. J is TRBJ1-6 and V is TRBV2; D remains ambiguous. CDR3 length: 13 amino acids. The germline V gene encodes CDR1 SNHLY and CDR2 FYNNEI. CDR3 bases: TGTGCCAGCATCTCAGTGGCCGATTCGCCCCTCCACTTT. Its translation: CASISVADSPLHF.